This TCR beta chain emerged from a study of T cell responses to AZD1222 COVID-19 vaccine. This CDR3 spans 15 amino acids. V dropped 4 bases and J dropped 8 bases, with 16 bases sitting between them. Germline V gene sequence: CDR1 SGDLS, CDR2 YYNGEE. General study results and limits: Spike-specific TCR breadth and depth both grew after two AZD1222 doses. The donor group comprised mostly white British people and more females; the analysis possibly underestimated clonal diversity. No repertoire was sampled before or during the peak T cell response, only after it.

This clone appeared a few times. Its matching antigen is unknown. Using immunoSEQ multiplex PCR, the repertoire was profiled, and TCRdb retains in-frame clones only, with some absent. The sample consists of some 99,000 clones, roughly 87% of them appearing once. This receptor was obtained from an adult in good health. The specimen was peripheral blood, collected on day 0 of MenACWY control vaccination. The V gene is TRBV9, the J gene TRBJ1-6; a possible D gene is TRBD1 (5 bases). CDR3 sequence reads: CASSLDGTMDSPLHF. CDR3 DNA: TGTGCCAGCAGCCTCGACGGGACCATGGATTCACCCCTCCACTTT.